This is a list of T cell receptor beta chains from one sample in a study. In TCRdb, the 5' RACE reads were re-called with MiXCR into one record per CDR3 protein. The sample lists roughly 56,000 distinct CDR3 sequences; 25% to 35% were seen once. Source material: tumor-infiltrating naive CD4+ T cells sorted from the breast tumor. The source is a female donor with breast cancer. CDR3s include the opening cysteine and the closing phenylalanine or tryptophan. The D gene is left open where the match is weak. Size values are once, few and many counts, or a class for expanded clones, and some rows have none.

- TRBJ2-1 TRBV4-2 - CASSQDVQGKGTYNEQSF TGTGCCAGCAGCCAAGATGTCCAGGGTAAAGGTACCTACAATGAGCAGTCCTTC
- TRBJ2-1 TRBV3-1 TRBD2 CASSPRTSSDEQFF TGTGCCAGCAGCCCCCGGACTAGCAGCGATGAGCAGTTCTTC
once TRBJ2-7 TRBV20-1 TRBD2 CSARKPGLAAYEQYF TGCAGTGCTAGGAAACCGGGACTAGCGGCTTACGAGCAGTACTTC
few TRBJ2-2 TRBV20-1 - CSASSPGTLNTGELFF TGCAGTGCTAGCTCCCCCGGGACATTGAACACCGGGGAGCTGTTTTTT
- TRBJ1-2 TRBV20-1 TRBD1 CSAPNRDRENYGYTF TGCAGTGCCCCAAACCGGGACAGGGAAAACTATGGCTACACCTTC
- TRBJ2-5 TRBV9 - CASSPERGQETQYF TGTGCCAGCAGCCCCGAGAGGGGGCAAGAGACCCAGTACTTC
- TRBJ1-5 TRBV7-8 - CASSWGGNQPLHF TGTGCCAGCAGCTGGGGGGGCAATCAGCCCCTGCATTTT
few TRBJ1-2 TRBV20-1 - CSRLAGDYGYTF TGCAGCAGACTGGCGGGGGACTATGGCTACACCTTC
- TRBJ2-1 TRBV20-1 TRBD2 CSARPIGTSANTFYNEQFF TGCAGTGCTAGACCAATAGGGACTAGCGCCAATACCTTTTACAATGAGCAGTTCTTC
few TRBJ2-1 TRBV4-1 - CASSLSESSYNEQFF TGCGCCAGCAGCCTCAGCGAGAGCTCCTACAATGAGCAGTTCTTC
few TRBJ1-2 TRBV6-5 - CASKRGMSSVNYGYTF TGTGCCAGCAAAAGAGGCATGAGTAGCGTAAACTATGGCTACACCTTC
- TRBJ1-3 TRBV28 - CASSRPTSGNTIYF TGTGCCAGCAGTCGACCCACCTCTGGAAACACCATATATTTT
- TRBJ2-3 TRBV6-1 - CATLGDGDTQYF TGTGCCACCCTCGGGGATGGCGATACGCAGTATTTT
few TRBJ1-4 TRBV4-3 TRBD1 CASSLRTGGGEKLFF TGCGCCAGCAGCCTCCGGACAGGGGGAGGTGAAAAACTGTTTTTT